This TCR beta chain was identified in a study of T-cell memory formation after mild COVID-19. J lost 5 bases, V lost 3 bases, and 2 bases had no gene match. Germline-derived CDR1 and CDR2 are SGDLS and YYNGEE. The CDR3 is 15 amino acids. This clonotype was seen a few times. A single record per CDR3 protein comes from TCRdb applying MiXCR to the 5' RACE reads. The table shows approximately 500,000 distinct CDR3 sequences, with approximately 25% occurring only once. Sample: PBMCs or a T cell subset sorted from them (not recorded which). This TCR came from an adult woman who had mild COVID-19 (a few samples of this study predate the infection). Cell type and time point are not known. The V and J genes are TRBV9 and TRBJ2-5; 15 bases map to TRBD2. CDR3 sequence reads: CASSAGTSGRETQYF. The CDR3 nucleotides are TGTGCCAGCAGCGCGGGGACTAGCGGGAGGGAGACCCAGTACTTC.